This T cell receptor (beta chain) emerged from a study of blood T cell repertoires in COVID-19. This table comes from immunoSEQ multiplex PCR, and its TCRdb copy is limited to in-frame clones, with some not included. The table shows approximately 300,000 clones, with almost 90% occurring only once. Trimming removed 10 bases from V and 6 bases from J, with 13 bases in between. Per germline, CDR1 MDHEN and CDR2 SYDVKM. CDR3 length: 12 residues. This clonotype originated in a woman aged 25 to 39 with COVID-19, enrolled during active disease. The chain carries TRBV28 and TRBJ1-5, with D maybe TRBD1 (5 bases). Material for sequencing was peripheral blood. DNA for the CDR3: TGTGCCACCACTTCAGGGTTTCAGCCCCAGCATTTT. Protein sequence: CATTSGFQPQHF.